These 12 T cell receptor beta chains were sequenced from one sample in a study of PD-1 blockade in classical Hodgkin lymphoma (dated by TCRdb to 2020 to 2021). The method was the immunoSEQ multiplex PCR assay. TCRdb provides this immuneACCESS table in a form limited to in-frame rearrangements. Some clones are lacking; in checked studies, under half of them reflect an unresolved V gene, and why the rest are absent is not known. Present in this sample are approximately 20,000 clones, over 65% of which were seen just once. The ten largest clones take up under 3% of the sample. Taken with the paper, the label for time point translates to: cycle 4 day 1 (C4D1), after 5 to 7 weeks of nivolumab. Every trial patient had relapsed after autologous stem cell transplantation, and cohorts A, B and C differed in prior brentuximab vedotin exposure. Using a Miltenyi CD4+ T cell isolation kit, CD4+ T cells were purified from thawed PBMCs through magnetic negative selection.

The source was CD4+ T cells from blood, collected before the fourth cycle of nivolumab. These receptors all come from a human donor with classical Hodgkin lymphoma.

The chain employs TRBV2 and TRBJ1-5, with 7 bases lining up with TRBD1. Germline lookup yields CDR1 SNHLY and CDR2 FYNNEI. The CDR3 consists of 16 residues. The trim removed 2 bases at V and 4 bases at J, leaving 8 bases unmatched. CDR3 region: CASSEIGQVLNQPQHF. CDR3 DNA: TGTGCCAGCAGTGAAATAGGACAGGTCCTAAATCAGCCCCAGCATTTT.

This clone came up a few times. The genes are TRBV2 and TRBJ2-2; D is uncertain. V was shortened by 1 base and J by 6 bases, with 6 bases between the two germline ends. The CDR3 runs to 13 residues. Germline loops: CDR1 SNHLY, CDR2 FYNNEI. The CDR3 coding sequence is TGTGCCAGCAGTGAAGTGGGGTCCGGGGAGCTGTTTTTT. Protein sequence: CASSEVGSGELFF.

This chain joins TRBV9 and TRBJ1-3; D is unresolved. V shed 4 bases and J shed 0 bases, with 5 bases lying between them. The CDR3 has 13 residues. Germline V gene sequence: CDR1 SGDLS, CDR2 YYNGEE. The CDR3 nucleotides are TGTGCCAGCAGCACCAACTCTGGAAACACCATATATTTT. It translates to CASSTNSGNTIYF. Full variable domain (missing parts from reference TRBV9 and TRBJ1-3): DSGVTQTPKHLITATGQRVTLRCSPRSGDLSVYWYQQSLDQGLQFLIQYYNGEERAKGNILERFSAQQFPDLHSELNLSSLELGDSALYFCASSTNSGNTIYFGEGSWLTVV.

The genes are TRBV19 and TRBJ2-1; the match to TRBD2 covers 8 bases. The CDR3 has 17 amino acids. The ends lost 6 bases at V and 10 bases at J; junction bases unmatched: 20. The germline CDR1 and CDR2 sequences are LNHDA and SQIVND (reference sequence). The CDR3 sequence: CASRSNGLAPGINEQFF. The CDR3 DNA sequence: TGTGCCAGTAGATCAAATGGACTAGCTCCAGGTATTAACGAGCAGTTCTTC.

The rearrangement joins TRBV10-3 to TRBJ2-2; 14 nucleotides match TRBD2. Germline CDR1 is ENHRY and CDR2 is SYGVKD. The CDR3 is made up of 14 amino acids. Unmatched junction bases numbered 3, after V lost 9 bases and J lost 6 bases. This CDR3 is CAMGTSGSSGELFF. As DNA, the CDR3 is TGTGCCATGGGGACTAGCGGGAGTTCCGGGGAGCTGTTTTTT.

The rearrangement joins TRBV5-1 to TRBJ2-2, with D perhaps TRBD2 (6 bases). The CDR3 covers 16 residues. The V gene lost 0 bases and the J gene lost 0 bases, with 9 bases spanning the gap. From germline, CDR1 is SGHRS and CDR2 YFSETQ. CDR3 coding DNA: TGCGCCAGCAGCTTGGGGCTAGCGACGAACACCGGGGAGCTGTTTTTT. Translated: CASSLGLATNTGELFF.

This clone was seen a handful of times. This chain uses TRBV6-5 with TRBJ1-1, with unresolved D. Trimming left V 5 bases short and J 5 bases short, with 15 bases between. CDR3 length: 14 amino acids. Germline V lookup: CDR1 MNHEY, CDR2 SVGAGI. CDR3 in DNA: TGTGCCAGCAGTCCAACGTCGACGTGGACTGAAGCTTTCTTT. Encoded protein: CASSPTSTWTEAFF.

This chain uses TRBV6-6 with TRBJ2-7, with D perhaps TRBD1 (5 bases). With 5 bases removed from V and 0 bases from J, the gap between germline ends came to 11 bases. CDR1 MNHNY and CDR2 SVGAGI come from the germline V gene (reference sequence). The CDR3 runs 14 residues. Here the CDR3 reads CASSDSFSSYEQYF. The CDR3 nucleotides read TGTGCCAGCAGTGACAGTTTTAGCTCCTACGAGCAGTACTTC.

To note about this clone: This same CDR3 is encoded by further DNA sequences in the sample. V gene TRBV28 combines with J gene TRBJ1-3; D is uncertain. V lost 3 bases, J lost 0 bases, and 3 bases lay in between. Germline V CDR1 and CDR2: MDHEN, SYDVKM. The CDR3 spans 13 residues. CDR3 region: CASSFGSGNTIYF. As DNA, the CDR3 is TGTGCCAGCAGTTTCGGCTCTGGAAACACCATATATTTT.

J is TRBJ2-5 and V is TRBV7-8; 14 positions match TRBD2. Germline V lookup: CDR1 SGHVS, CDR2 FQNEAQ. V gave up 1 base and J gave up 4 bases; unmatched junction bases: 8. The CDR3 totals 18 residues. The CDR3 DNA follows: TGTGCCAGCAGCTTAGGGAGACTAGCGGGAGGGATGCCAGAGACCCAGTACTTC. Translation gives CASSLGRLAGGMPETQYF.

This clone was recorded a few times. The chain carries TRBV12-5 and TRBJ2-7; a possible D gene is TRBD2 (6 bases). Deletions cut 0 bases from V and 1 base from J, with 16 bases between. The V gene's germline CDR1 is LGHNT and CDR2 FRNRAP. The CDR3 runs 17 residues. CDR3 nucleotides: TGTGCTAGTGGTTTGGTAAGCGGTAGCGGAGTTTCCTACGAGCAGTACTTC. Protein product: CASGLVSGSGVSYEQYF.

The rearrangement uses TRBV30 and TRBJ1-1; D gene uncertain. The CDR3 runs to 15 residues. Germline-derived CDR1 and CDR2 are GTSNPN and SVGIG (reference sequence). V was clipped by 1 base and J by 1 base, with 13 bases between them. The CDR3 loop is CAWSAPGGRNTEAFF. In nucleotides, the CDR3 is TGTGCCTGGAGTGCCCCCGGTGGGAGGAACACTGAAGCTTTCTTT.